The clone carrying this TCR beta chain was seen many times. The data are from a study of early T cells in non-severe SARS-CoV-2 infection. TCRdb redid the calling of the 5' RACE reads with MiXCR, one entry per CDR3 protein. The top ten clones hold 6.5% to 8% of a sample with about 70,000 distinct CDR3 sequences, approximately 5% of them seen once. Here the sequenced sample was whole blood, taken at baseline. The receptor was derived from an adult who was a healthcare worker with PCR-confirmed SARS-CoV-2 infection or an uninfected control (not recorded which).

The CDR3 loop is CASSFTGQGNNQPQHF. The DNA for the CDR3 is TGTGCCAGCAGCTTCACAGGACAGGGTAACAATCAGCCCCAGCATTTT. The V call is TRBV7-2, the J call TRBJ1-5; 8 positions match TRBD1. CDR3 length equals 16 residues. The ends lost 3 bases at V and 3 bases at J; junction bases unmatched: 7. The germline V gene has CDR1 SGHTA and CDR2 FQGNSA.